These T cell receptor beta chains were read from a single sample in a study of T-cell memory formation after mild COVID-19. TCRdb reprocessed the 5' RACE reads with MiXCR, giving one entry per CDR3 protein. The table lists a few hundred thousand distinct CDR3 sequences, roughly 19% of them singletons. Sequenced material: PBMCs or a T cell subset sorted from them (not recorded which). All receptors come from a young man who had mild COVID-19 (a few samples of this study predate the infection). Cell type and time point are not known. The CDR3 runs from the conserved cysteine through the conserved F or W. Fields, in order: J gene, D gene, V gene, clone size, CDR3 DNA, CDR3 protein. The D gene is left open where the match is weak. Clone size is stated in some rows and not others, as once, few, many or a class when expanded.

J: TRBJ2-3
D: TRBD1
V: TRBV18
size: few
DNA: TGTGCCAGCTCACCGCCCGACAGGGCGATTCGAGATACGCAGTATTTT
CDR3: CASSPPDRAIRDTQYF

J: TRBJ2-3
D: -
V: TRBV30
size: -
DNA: TGTGCCTGGGCGCAGGCTAGCACAGATACGCAGTATTTT
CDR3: CAWAQASTDTQYF

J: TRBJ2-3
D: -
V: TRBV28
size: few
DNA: TGTGCCAGCACCCTACACCCGGGTACGCAGTATTTT
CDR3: CASTLHPGTQYF

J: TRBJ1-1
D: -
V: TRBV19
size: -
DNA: TGTGCCAGTAGGGCGGTCCATGAAGCTTTCTTT
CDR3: CASRAVHEAFF

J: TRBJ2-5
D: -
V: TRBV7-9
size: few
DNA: TGTGCCAGCAGCGGACATGGAGCTAAAGAGACCCAGTACTTC
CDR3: CASSGHGAKETQYF

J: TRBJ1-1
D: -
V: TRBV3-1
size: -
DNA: TGTGCCAGCAGCCAAACAGGGTTTCAGGCTGAAGCTTTCTTT
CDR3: CASSQTGFQAEAFF

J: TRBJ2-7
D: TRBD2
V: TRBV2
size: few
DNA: TGTGCCAGCAGCCCGACCCCCCAGGGAGGGTACGAGCAGTACTTC
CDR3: CASSPTPQGGYEQYF

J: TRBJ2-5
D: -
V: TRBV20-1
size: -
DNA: TGCAGACCCGTGGGGCAAGAGACCCAGTACTTC
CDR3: CRPVGQETQYF

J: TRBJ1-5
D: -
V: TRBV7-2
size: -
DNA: TGTGCCAGCAGCTTAGGGGGGGAGCCCCAGCATTTT
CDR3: CASSLGGEPQHF

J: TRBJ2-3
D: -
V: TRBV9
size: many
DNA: TGTGCCAGCAGCGTCCTTACAGATACGCAGTATTTT
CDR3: CASSVLTDTQYF

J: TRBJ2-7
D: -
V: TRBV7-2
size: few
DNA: TGTGCCAGCAGCTTCTCTAGTTGGGTATACGAGCAGTACTTC
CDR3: CASSFSSWVYEQYF

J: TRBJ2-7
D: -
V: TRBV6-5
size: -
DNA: TGTGCCAGCAGTTACTCTTGGGACGAGCAGTACTTC
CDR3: CASSYSWDEQYF

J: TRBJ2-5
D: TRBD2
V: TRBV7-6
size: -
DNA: TGTGCCAGCAGCCCCACAGCGGGGGGTGTAGAGACCCAGTACTTC
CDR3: CASSPTAGGVETQYF

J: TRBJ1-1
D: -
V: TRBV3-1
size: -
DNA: TGTGCCAGCAGCCTCAGGAAAATGAACACTGAAGCTTTCTTT
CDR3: CASSLRKMNTEAFF

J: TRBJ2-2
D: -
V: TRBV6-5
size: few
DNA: TGTGCCAGCAGTTACTACGCGAACACCGGGGAGCTGTTTTTT
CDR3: CASSYYANTGELFF

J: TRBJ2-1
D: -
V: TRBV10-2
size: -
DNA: TGCGCCAGCAGTGAGGCGGCGGGGTCCTCCTACAATGAGCAGTTCTTC
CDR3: CASSEAAGSSYNEQFF

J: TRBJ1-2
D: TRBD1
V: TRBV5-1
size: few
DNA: TGCGCCAGCAGCTATGGACAGGGTTATGGCTACACCTTC
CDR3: CASSYGQGYGYTF

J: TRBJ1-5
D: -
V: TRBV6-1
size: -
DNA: TGTGCCAGCAGTGCGGGCAGAACAAATCAGCCCCAGCATTTT
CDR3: CASSAGRTNQPQHF

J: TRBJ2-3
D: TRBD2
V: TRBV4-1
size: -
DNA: TGCGCCAGCAGCCAACTGACTAGCGGGAGTTCAGATACGCAGTATTTT
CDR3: CASSQLTSGSSDTQYF

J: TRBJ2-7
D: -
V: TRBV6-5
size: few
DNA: TGTGCCAGCAGTTACTCGTCTACGGGGATACCCCACGAGCAGTACTTC
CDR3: CASSYSSTGIPHEQYF

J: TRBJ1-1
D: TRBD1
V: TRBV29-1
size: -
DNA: TGCAGCGTTGAAGACCCCGTGGGGACAGACACTGAAGCTTTCTTT
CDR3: CSVEDPVGTDTEAFF

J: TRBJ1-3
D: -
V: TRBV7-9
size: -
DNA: TGTGCCAGCAGCTCGCCTCCTGGAAACACCATATATTTT
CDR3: CASSSPPGNTIYF

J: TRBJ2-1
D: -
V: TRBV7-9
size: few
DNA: TGTGCCAGCAGCTTCGATCGAGTGGGGGAGCAGTTCTTC
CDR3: CASSFDRVGEQFF

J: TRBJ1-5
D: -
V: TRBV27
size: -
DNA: TGTGCCAGCAGTTTATACGGGGGACGGAATCAGCCCCAGCATTTT
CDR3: CASSLYGGRNQPQHF

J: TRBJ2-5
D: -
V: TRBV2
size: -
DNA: TGTGCCAGCAGTCAAAGCCGGGGTGGCGAGACCCAGTACTTC
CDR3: CASSQSRGGETQYF

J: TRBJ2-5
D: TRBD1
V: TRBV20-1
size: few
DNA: TGCAGTGCTAGTGACAGGGAACTACAAGAGACCCAGTACTTC
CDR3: CSASDRELQETQYF

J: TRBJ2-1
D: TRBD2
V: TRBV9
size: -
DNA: TGTGCCAGCAGCGTAGACCCTAGCGGAAACAATGAGCAGTTCTTC
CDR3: CASSVDPSGNNEQFF

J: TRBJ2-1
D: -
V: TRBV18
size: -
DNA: TGTGCCAGCTCCACGATGGAAAATGAGCAGTTCTTC
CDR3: CASSTMENEQFF

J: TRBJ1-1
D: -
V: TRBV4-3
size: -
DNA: TGCGCCAGCAGCCAAGATGAGGGCAGGATGAACACTGAAGCTTTCTTT
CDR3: CASSQDEGRMNTEAFF

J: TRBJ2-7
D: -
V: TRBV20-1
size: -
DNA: TGCAGTGCGCGAGACAGGATAGCCTCCTACGAGCAGTACTTC
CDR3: CSARDRIASYEQYF

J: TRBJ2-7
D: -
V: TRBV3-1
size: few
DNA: TGTGCCAGCAGCCAAGATGACGGGCAGTACTTC
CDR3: CASSQDDGQYF

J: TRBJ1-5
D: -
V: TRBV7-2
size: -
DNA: TGTGCCAGCAGCCGGCCCTATCAGCCCCAGCATTTT
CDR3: CASSRPYQPQHF

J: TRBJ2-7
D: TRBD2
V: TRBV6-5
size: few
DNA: TGTGCCAGCAGCCCACGCGGGACTAGCGGGGGCCGTCCGTACGAGCAGTACTTC
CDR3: CASSPRGTSGGRPYEQYF

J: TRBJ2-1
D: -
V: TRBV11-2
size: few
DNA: TGTGCCAGCAGCCGAGACAAATACAATGAGCAGTTCTTC
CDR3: CASSRDKYNEQFF

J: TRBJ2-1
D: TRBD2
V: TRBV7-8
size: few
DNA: TGTGCCAGCAGCTTGGGACTAGCGGGACTTGCCAGTGAAGAGCAGTTCTTC
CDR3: CASSLGLAGLASEEQFF

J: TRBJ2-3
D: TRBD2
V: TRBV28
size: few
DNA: TGTGCCAGCAGTGAGGGAGCGCGGGGGACAGATACGCAGTATTTT
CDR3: CASSEGARGTDTQYF

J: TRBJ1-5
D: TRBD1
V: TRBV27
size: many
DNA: TGTGCCAGCAGAGTGGGACAGATTAGCAATCAGCCCCAGCATTTT
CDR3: CASRVGQISNQPQHF

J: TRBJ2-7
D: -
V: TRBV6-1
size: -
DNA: TGTGCCAGCAGTGAGTGGGGATACGAGCAGTACTTC
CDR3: CASSEWGYEQYF

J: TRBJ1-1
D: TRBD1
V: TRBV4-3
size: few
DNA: TGCGCCAGCAGCCAAAGAGGGACGGTGCGGCAGGGGGAAAAAGCTTTCTTT
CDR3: CASSQRGTVRQGEKAFF

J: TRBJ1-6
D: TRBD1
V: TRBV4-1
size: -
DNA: TGCGCCAGCAGCTCAGGACAGGGATTTGGTTCACCCCTCCACTTT
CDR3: CASSSGQGFGSPLHF

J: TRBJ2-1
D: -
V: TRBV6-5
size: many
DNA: TGTGCCAGCAGTTACGCGGCCTTAGGGACGGGTGAGCAGTTCTTC
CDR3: CASSYAALGTGEQFF

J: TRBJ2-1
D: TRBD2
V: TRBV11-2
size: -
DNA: TGTGCCAGCAGCTCTAGCGGGGGGACGGACAATGAGCAGTTCTTC
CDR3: CASSSSGGTDNEQFF

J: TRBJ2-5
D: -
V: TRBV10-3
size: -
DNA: TGTGCCATCAGTGAGTCGACCGTAATTGCCACGGAACCTCAAGAGACCCAGTACTTC
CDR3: CAISESTVIATEPQETQYF

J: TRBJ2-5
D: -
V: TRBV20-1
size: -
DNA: TGCAGTGCTGTCCGCGGGGAGACCCAGTACTTC
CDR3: CSAVRGETQYF

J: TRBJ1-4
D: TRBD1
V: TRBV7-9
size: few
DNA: TGTGCCAGCAGCTTAATGGGACAGACTAATGAAAAACTGTTTTTT
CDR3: CASSLMGQTNEKLFF

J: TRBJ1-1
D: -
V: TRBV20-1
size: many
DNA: TGCAGTGCTAGGGATAGTCGGAACACTGAAGCTTTCTTT
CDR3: CSARDSRNTEAFF

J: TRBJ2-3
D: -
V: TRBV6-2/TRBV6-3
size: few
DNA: TGTGCCAGCAGTTACGGGATCACAGATACGCAGTATTTT
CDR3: CASSYGITDTQYF

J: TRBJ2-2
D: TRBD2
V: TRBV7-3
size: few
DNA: TGTGCCAGCTCCTCCCCGCCGGGGGGGAGTGGGGAGCTGTTTTTT
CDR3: CASSSPPGGSGELFF

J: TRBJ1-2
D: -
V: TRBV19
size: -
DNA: TGTGCCAGTCTTGGCAGCCTCGGCGTCCACACCTTC
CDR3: CASLGSLGVHTF

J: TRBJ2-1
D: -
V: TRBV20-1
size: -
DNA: TGCAGTGCTAGAGTGGTAGCGAACTACAATGAGCAGTTCTTC
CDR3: CSARVVANYNEQFF

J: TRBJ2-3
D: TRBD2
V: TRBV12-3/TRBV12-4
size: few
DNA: TGTGCCAGCAGTTTGTCTAGCGGGGGACCAAGCGGTACGCAGTATTTT
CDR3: CASSLSSGGPSGTQYF

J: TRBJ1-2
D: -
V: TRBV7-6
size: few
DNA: TGTGCCAGCAGCTCGAGCGGGACATACACCTTC
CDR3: CASSSSGTYTF

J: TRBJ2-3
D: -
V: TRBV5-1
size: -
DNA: TGCGCCAGCAGCTTTTCGGACAGAAGCACAGATACGCAGTATTTT
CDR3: CASSFSDRSTDTQYF

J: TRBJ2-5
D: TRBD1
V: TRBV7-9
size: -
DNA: TGTGCCAGCAGCTTACCTGGACAGGGGGAAGGAGAGACCCAGTACTTC
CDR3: CASSLPGQGEGETQYF